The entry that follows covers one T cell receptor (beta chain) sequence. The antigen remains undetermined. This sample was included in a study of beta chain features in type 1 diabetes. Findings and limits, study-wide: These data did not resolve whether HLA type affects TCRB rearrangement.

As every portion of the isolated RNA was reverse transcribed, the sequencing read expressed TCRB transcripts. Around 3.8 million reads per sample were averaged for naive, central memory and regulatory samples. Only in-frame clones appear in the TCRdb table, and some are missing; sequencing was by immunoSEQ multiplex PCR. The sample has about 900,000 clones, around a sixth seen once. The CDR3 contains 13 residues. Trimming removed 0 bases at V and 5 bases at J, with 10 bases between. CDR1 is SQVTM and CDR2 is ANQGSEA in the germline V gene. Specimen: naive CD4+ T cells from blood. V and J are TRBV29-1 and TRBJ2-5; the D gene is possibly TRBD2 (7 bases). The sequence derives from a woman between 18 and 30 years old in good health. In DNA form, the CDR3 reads TGCAGCGTTGAAGAGGGGAGGGGGGAGACCCAGTACTTC. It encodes CSVEEGRGETQYF.